Listed below are T cell receptor beta chains from one sample, sequenced in a study of cytomegalovirus exposure and HLA in healthy donors. Assay used: immunoSEQ multiplex PCR; TCRdb lists only in-frame clones, some missing. The profile shows roughly 240,000 clones, around nine tenths of them singletons. Sequenced sample: PBMCs. These receptors came from a man aged 18 to 29 in good health and CMV-seronegative. Both conserved end residues are part of each CDR3. D genes are given only for firm matches. Part of the rows lack a size; the others show once, few, many or a class for expanded clones.

>-|few|TRBJ1-5|TRBV27
TGTGCCAGGGGGCGCGGGGATCAGCCCCAGCATTTT
CARGRGDQPQHF
>-|-|TRBJ1-2|TRBV29-1
TGCAGCGTTGAAGCGACAGCAAACTATGGCTACACCTTC
CSVEATANYGYTF
>-|-|TRBJ2-2|TRBV10-3
TGTGCCATCAGGGGGGGCACCGGGGAGCTGTTTTTT
CAIRGGTGELFF
>-|-|TRBJ1-1|TRBV11-2
TGTGCCAGCAGCTTAGAACCGGGATTGGTGACTGAAGCTTTCTTT
CASSLEPGLVTEAFF
>-|-|TRBJ1-3|TRBV9
TGTGCCAGCAGCGCGTTATCACAGGATATCACCTCTGGAAACACCATATATTTT
CASSALSQDITSGNTIYF
>TRBD1|once|TRBJ1-6|TRBV28
TGTGCCAGCAGAACAGGGGGCGCGGGTTCACCCCTCCACTTT
CASRTGGAGSPLHF
>TRBD2|-|TRBJ2-3|TRBV5-1
TGCGCCAGCAGGCGTGGGACTACCGACTTCACAGATACGCAGTATTTT
CASRRGTTDFTDTQYF
>-|-|TRBJ2-3|TRBV4-3
TGCGCCAGCAGCCCAGACTCTTATACGCAGTATTTT
CASSPDSYTQYF
>-|-|TRBJ2-1|TRBV15
TGTGCCACCAGCAGAGGTCTAGCGCCCCCGAAGCAGTTCTTC
CATSRGLAPPKQFF
>-|-|TRBJ1-6|TRBV5-6
TGTGCCAGCAGCTTGGCTGCGTACAGGGAAGGGTCCTATAATTCACCCCTCCACTTT
CASSLAAYREGSYNSPLHF
>-|few|TRBJ1-6|TRBV20-1
TGCAGTGCTAGGGTTGGGGCCCCCCTCCACTTT
CSARVGAPLHF
>-|few|TRBJ1-5|TRBV7-2
TGTGCCAGCAGCTTAGTGTTAGGGAGTAATCAGCCCCAGCATTTT
CASSLVLGSNQPQHF
>TRBD2|-|TRBJ2-7|TRBV6-5
TGTGCCAGCAGTCCGCCCGGACTAGAAACCTACGAGCAGTACTTC
CASSPPGLETYEQYF
>TRBD2|-|TRBJ2-1|TRBV19
TGTGCCAGTAGTCTGGGACTAGCGAGAAACAATGAGCAGTTCTTC
CASSLGLARNNEQFF
>TRBD2|-|TRBJ2-3|TRBV2
TGTGCCAGAGGGACTACCTCAGATACGCAGTATTTT
CARGTTSDTQYF
>-|-|TRBJ1-1|TRBV12-2
TGTGCAAGTCGCTTAGTGGACAGAAAGAACACTGAAGCTTTCTTT
CASRLVDRKNTEAFF
>TRBD1|-|TRBJ1-5|TRBV19
TGTGCCACCTTGGAGACAGGGCGGCCCCAGCCCCAGCATTTT
CATLETGRPQPQHF
>-|few|TRBJ1-1|TRBV7-3
TGTGCCAGCAGCTTATACCGGGACACTGAAGCTTTCTTT
CASSLYRDTEAFF
>-|-|TRBJ1-1|TRBV5-8
TGTGCCAGCAGCTTGGTTCTGGTTCGGGACACTGAAGCTTTCTTT
CASSLVLVRDTEAFF
>-|-|TRBJ1-5|TRBV28
TGTGCCAGCAGTTCGCGAGACGCTTGGGGGGGCACCTACCCAAATCAGCCCCAGCATTTT
CASSSRDAWGGTYPNQPQHF
>TRBD1|-|TRBJ1-5|TRBV27
TGTGCCAGCAGCTACGGGACAGGTAATCAGCCCCAGCATTTT
CASSYGTGNQPQHF
>-|-|TRBJ2-5|TRBV18
TGTGCCAGCCTGGAGGGAGGAGAGACCCAGTACTTC
CASLEGGETQYF
>TRBD1|-|TRBJ2-1|TRBV5-1
TGCGCCAGCAGCCGGGACAGGGCCTACAATGAGCAGTTCTTC
CASSRDRAYNEQFF
>TRBD1|-|TRBJ1-2|TRBV7-2
TGTGCCAGCAGCTTGACGGGACAGGGCAACTATGGCTACACCTTC
CASSLTGQGNYGYTF
>TRBD2|once|TRBJ2-5|TRBV9
TGTGCCAGCAGCCGACTAGCGGGAGGGTTAGAGACCCAGTACTTC
CASSRLAGGLETQYF
>-|-|TRBJ1-2|TRBV29-1
TGCAGCGTTGTTAGGCGTTTGGAGATCTCCGGTGGCTACACCTTC
CSVVRRLEISGGYTF
>TRBD2|few|TRBJ2-7|TRBV18
TGTGCCAGCTCACCCCCGACTAGCGTGGGCTCTTACGAGCAGTACTTC
CASSPPTSVGSYEQYF
>TRBD1|-|TRBJ2-5|TRBV11-3
TGTGCCAGCAGCGACCGACAGGGGGCTGGAGAGACCCAGTACTTC
CASSDRQGAGETQYF
>-|-|TRBJ2-7|TRBV4-3
TGCGCCAGCAGCCAAGGGTCCCAAACAAGGGGGGAGCAGTACTTC
CASSQGSQTRGEQYF
>-|-|TRBJ1-4|TRBV4-3
TGCGCCAGCAGCCAAACCCCGCCCCAGGGCCCTTGGGAAAAACTGTTTTTT
CASSQTPPQGPWEKLFF
>TRBD2|-|TRBJ2-1|TRBV15
TGTGCCACCAGCAGACGGACTAGCGGGAGGGGTATCTGGGATGAGCAGTTCTTC
CATSRRTSGRGIWDEQFF
>TRBD2|-|TRBJ2-2|TRBV6-6
TGTGCCAGCAGTTACTTTTCACTAGCGATGGCCGGGGAGCTGTTTTTT
CASSYFSLAMAGELFF
>-|once|TRBJ2-7|TRBV19
TGTGCCAGTAGCCTGACAGTAACCTACGAGCAGTACTTC
CASSLTVTYEQYF
>-|few|TRBJ1-5|TRBV19
TGTGCCAGTAGTACTCTGGGGCAGGGTATGGGACAGCCCCAGCATTTT
CASSTLGQGMGQPQHF
>-|-|TRBJ1-4|TRBV5-1
TGCGCCAGCAGCCCGTCGACAGGCCCTGCCCAGAAACTGTTTTTT
CASSPSTGPAQKLFF
>TRBD2|-|TRBJ2-3|TRBV9
TGTGCCAGCAGCGTTCAGGGACTAAGCACAGATACGCAGTATTTT
CASSVQGLSTDTQYF
>TRBD1|-|TRBJ2-7|TRBV7-2
TGTGCCAGCAGCCGACAGGGGACGTTCAACGAGCAGTACTTC
CASSRQGTFNEQYF
>-|-|TRBJ1-2|TRBV7-2
TGTGCCAGCAGCTCTACAGGGTTGGAGGGCTACACCTTC
CASSSTGLEGYTF
>-|-|TRBJ2-7|TRBV13
TGTGCCAGCAGCCGAGAAGCCCGTCCCTACGAGCAGTACTTC
CASSREARPYEQYF
>-|-|TRBJ2-2|TRBV7-8
TGTGCCTCGACTTCACGGGTGCGAGACACCGGGGAGCTGTTTTTT
CASTSRVRDTGELFF
>-|-|TRBJ1-6|TRBV30
TGTGCCTGGAGTACCCAGTCGGGCTCCTATAATTCACCCCTCCACTTT
CAWSTQSGSYNSPLHF
>TRBD2|-|TRBJ2-3|TRBV10-3
TGTGCCATCAGACCCCCAACTAGCGGGGGGTTGGATACGCAGTATTTT
CAIRPPTSGGLDTQYF
>TRBD1|-|TRBJ1-4|TRBV25-1
TGTGCCAGCAGTTCGGGACAGGGAGGGGAAAAACTGTTTTTT
CASSSGQGGEKLFF
>-|-|TRBJ1-2|TRBV25-1
TGTGCCAGCAGGAAAGGGGGGGAGGGCTACACCTTC
CASRKGGEGYTF
>-|-|TRBJ1-1|TRBV18
TGTGCCAGCTCAGATGGGGAGAAGCCTGAAGCTTTCTTT
CASSDGEKPEAFF
>TRBD2|-|TRBJ2-7|TRBV28
TGTGCCAGCAGAGACTCGGGACTAGCGGGTGAGCAGTACTTC
CASRDSGLAGEQYF
>-|once|TRBJ2-1|TRBV5-4
TGTGCCAGCAGCTTGCTTTCCGATGAGCAGTTCTTC
CASSLLSDEQFF
>-|-|TRBJ2-6|TRBV20-1
TGCAGTGTCTCCGGGGCCAACGTCCTGACTTTC
CSVSGANVLTF
>-|few|TRBJ2-5|TRBV5-1
-
CASSAQVPNLSWETQYF
>-|-|TRBJ1-4|TRBV28
TGTGCCAGCCGGAACCAGGGGATGAACGAAAAACTGTTTTTT
CASRNQGMNEKLFF
>-|-|TRBJ1-1|TRBV18
TGTGCCAGCTCACCACTCAGGAACCAGGGTGAAGCTTTCTTT
CASSPLRNQGEAFF
>TRBD1|-|TRBJ1-2|TRBV30
TGTGCCTGGACCGGGACAGACTATGGCTACACCTTC
CAWTGTDYGYTF
>-|-|TRBJ2-1|TRBV15
TGTGCCACCAGCAGACCCCGCGGACACTACAATGAGCAGTTCTTC
CATSRPRGHYNEQFF
>-|-|TRBJ1-1|TRBV6-4
TGTGCCAGCAAGGGAAACGGGGGGAACACTGAAGCTTTCTTT
CASKGNGGNTEAFF
>-|-|TRBJ2-1|TRBV7-2
TGTGCCAGCAGCGGGACTTTTAACTCCTACAATGAGCAGTTCTTC
CASSGTFNSYNEQFF
>TRBD2|-|TRBJ2-2|TRBV5-1
TGCGCCAGCAGCTGGAAGAGAGGGAGGGCGAACACCGGGGAGCTGTTTTTT
CASSWKRGRANTGELFF
>-|-|TRBJ1-3|TRBV7-6
TGTGCCAGCAGCTTTTCTATTCCCATCTCTGGAAACACCATATATTTT
CASSFSIPISGNTIYF
>-|-|TRBJ2-7|TRBV29-1
TGCAGCGTTCTAGTCCACGAGCAGTACTTC
CSVLVHEQYF